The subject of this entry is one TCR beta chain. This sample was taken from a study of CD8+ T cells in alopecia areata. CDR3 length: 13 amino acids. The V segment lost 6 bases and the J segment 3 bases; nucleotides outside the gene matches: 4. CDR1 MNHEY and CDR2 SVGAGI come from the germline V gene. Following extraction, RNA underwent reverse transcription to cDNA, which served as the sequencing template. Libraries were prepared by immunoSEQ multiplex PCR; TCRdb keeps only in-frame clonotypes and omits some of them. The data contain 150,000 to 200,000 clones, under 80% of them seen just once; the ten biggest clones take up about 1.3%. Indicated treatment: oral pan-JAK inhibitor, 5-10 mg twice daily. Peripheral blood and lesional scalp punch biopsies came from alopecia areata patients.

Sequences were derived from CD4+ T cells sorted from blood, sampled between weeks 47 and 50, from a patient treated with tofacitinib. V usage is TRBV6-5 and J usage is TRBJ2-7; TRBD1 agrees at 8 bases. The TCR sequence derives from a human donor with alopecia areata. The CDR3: CASRRTGYYEQYF. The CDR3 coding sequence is TGTGCCAGCAGGCGGACAGGGTACTACGAGCAGTACTTC.